This TCR beta chain was recovered during a study of T cell responses to AZD1222 COVID-19 vaccine. The assay was immunoSEQ multiplex PCR, and TCRdb's table has in-frame clones only and misses some. The table records about 140,000 clones, roughly 92% of them present only once. V shed 0 bases and J shed 0 bases, with 10 bases lying between them. The CDR3 loop spans 17 amino acids. CDR1 is SGHRS and CDR2 is YFSETQ in the germline V gene. This TCR was sampled from an adult in good health. V usage is TRBV5-1 and J usage is TRBJ2-6; no firm D call. The sample was peripheral blood, taken on day 0 of AZD1222 vaccination. This chain's CDR3 is CASSLGVGDSGANVLTF. As DNA, the CDR3 is TGCGCCAGCAGCTTGGGGGTCGGTGACTCTGGGGCCAACGTCCTGACTTTC.